This TCR beta chain is from a study of blood T cells in healthy people across ages. Sample donors were healthy Caucasian individuals that came from Russia, aged roughly 6 to 95. Researchers report isolating at least 6.5 million PBMCs per sample. It was with a sample-barcoded 5' primer and a J-beta primer mix that a second PCR of roughly 7 to 12 cycles was run. In TCRdb, the 5' RACE reads were re-called with MiXCR into one record per CDR3 protein. Of about 1.6 million distinct CDR3 sequences listed, about 31% are singletons. A note on this clonotype: The junction departs from germline at one end; a sequencing error may be responsible.

CDR3 length: 16 amino acids. Germline values: CDR1 LNHNV, CDR2 YYDKDF (reference sequence). This receptor was obtained from a woman aged 25 to 39 in good health. The sample consisted of blood. The chain is built from TRBV15 and TRBJ2-3, with D perhaps matching TRBD1 (5 bases). The CDR3 here is CATSREPQGRTDAQYF. The CDR3 DNA follows: TGTGCCACCAGCAGAGAGCCCCAGGGCCGCACAGATGCGCAGTATTTT.